This entry is about one TCR beta chain. In germline, CDR1 is KGHSH, CDR2 LQKENI. The CDR3 is made up of 16 amino acids. V shed 3 bases and J shed 1 base, with 15 bases lying between them. The sample comes from a study of blood T cell repertoires in COVID-19. Study-level information: The United States, Italy and Spain provided the acute and convalescent COVID-19 samples. PBMCs, B-cell-depleted T cells, or T cells provided the cDNA or gDNA that made up the material.

The data were produced by immunoSEQ multiplex PCR, yet TCRdb's version contains in-frame clones alone and is incomplete. The table shows about 160,000 clones, with 80% to 90% occurring only once. The receptor's source is an older man with acute or convalescent COVID-19. The sample comprised peripheral blood. The gene calls are TRBV18 and TRBJ1-1; weak D call: TRBD1 (5 bases). The CDR3 DNA reads as TGTGCCAGCTCACCTAATACAGGTGGGGCGAACACTGAAGCTTTCTTT. It encodes CASSPNTGGANTEAFF.